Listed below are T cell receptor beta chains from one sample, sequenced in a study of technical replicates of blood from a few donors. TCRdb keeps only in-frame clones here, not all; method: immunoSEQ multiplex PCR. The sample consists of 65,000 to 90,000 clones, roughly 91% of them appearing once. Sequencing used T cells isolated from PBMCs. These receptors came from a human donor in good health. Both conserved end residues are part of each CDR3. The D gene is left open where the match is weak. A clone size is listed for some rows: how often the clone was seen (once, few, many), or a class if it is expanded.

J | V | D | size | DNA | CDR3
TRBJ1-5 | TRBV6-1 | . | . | TGTGCCAGCCGGGCAGGGGATCAGCCCCAGCATTTT | CASRAGDQPQHF
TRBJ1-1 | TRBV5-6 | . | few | TGTGCCAGCAGTAAACCCTACAACAGGGAATCGTCTGAAGCTTTCTTT | CASSKPYNRESSEAFF
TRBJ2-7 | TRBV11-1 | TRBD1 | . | TGTGCCAGCAGCTTAGACCGGACAGGGAACTACGAGCAGTACTTC | CASSLDRTGNYEQYF
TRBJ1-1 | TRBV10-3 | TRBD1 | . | TGTGCCATCAGTGATAGACAGGGGACTGAAGCTTTCTTT | CAISDRQGTEAFF
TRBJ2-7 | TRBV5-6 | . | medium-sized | TGTGCCAGCAGCTTGAGCGGTACCTACGAGCAGTACTTC | CASSLSGTYEQYF
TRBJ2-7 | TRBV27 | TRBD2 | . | TGTGCCAGCAGTCTTACTAGCGGGTGGACCTACGAGCAGTACTTC | CASSLTSGWTYEQYF
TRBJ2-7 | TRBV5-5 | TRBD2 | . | TGTGCCAGCAGCTCCGTACTAGCGGGAGGAAGCTCCTACGAGCAGTACTTC | CASSSVLAGGSSYEQYF
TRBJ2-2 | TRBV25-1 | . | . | TGTGCCAGCAGTGTAGACTCCGGGGAGCTGTTTTTT | CASSVDSGELFF
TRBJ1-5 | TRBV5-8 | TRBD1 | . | TGTGCCAGCAGCTTGAGACAGGGTAATCAGCCCCAGCATTTT | CASSLRQGNQPQHF
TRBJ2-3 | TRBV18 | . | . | TGTGCCAGCTCAGTCCGCTCACAGGGAAGGGGTACAGATACGCAGTATTTT | CASSVRSQGRGTDTQYF
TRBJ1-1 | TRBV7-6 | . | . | TGTGCCAGCAGCTTAGCAGGGGGGGGGACTGAAGCTTTCTTT | CASSLAGGGTEAFF
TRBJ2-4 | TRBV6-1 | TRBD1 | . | TGTGCCAGCAGTAGACCTGAACAGGGGGGCATTCAGTACTTC | CASSRPEQGGIQYF
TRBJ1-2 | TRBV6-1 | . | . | TGTGCCAGCAGTGAAGGGCAGGGTTGGTATCGGGCCAACTATGGCTACACCTTC | CASSEGQGWYRANYGYTF
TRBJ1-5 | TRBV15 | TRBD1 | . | TGTGCCACCAGCAGAGATCTGGTAGGGGGCGATCAGCCCCAGCATTTT | CATSRDLVGGDQPQHF
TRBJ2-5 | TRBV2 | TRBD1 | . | TGTGCCAGCAGTGAATTGACAGGGACACAAGAGACCCAGTACTTC | CASSELTGTQETQYF
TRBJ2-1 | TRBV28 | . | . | TGTGCCAGCAGTCAGGACGGCCTCCGGGGCAATGAGCAGTTCTTC | CASSQDGLRGNEQFF
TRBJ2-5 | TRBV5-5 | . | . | TGTGCCAGCAGCTTGGTATCCGGGTTCCAAGAGACCCAGTACTTC | CASSLVSGFQETQYF
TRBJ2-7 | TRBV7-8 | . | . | TGTGCCAGCAGCTCAGGGGAGCAGTACTTC | CASSSGEQYF
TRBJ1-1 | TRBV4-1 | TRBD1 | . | TGCGCCAGCAGCGGGACAGGCCAACGGGCTTTCTTT | CASSGTGQRAFF
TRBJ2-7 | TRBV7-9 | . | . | TGTGCCAGCAGCTTAGCTTTCGGCTCCTACGAGCAGTACTTC | CASSLAFGSYEQYF
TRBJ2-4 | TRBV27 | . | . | TGTGCCAGCAGTTTATACGGGAGAGACATTCAGTACTTC | CASSLYGRDIQYF
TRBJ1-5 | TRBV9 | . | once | TGTGCCAGCAGCGCCACAGGTTTTGAGCCCCAGCATTTT | CASSATGFEPQHF
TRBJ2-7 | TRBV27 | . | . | TGTGCCAGCAGTTCCGGACTACAAATTGGCTACGAGCAGTACTTC | CASSSGLQIGYEQYF
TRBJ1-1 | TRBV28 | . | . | TGTGCCAGCAGTAGCCTTGCGGGGGCGAACACTGAAGCTTTCTTT | CASSSLAGANTEAFF
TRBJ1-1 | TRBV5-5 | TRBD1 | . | TGTGCCAGCAGCTTGATGGGACAGGTGAACACTGAAGCTTTCTTT | CASSLMGQVNTEAFF
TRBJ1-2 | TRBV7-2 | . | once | TGTGCCAGCAGCTTAGGCCAGGGTCATGGTGGCTACACCTTC | CASSLGQGHGGYTF